What follows describes a single T cell receptor (beta chain). This sample stems from a study of T cell responses to AZD1222 COVID-19 vaccine. Study-wide context: Second-dose recipients at about 4 or about 12 weeks were treated as one pooled group.

TCRdb keeps only in-frame clones here, not all; method: immunoSEQ multiplex PCR. The sample yields about 94,000 clones, approximately 90% seen once. The sequence derives from an adult in good health. This sample comprised peripheral blood, obtained on day 0 of AZD1222 vaccination.

DNA of the CDR3: TGTGCCAGCAGCGGGACAGGGCAAGGGGAGACCCAGTACTTC. Amino acids: CASSGTGQGETQYF. V and J are TRBV28 and TRBJ2-5; 9 bases are a match to TRBD1. The germline V gene encodes CDR1 MDHEN and CDR2 SYDVKM. The CDR3 is made up of 14 amino acids. The V segment lost 6 bases and the J segment 5 bases; nucleotides outside the gene matches: 7.